The rows below give T cell receptor beta chains drawn from one sample of a study of CD8+ T cells in alopecia areata. Sequenced by immunoSEQ multiplex PCR; TCRdb stores in-frame clones only, minus some. The sample has about 150,000 clones, approximately 60% seen once. What was sequenced was CD8+ T cells sorted from blood. The origin of the receptors is a human donor in good health. The CDR3 runs from the conserved cysteine through the conserved F or W. A D gene is named only where the DNA matches it firmly. The size field is filled for only some rows; it gives once, few, many or a size class.

v_gene	j_gene	d_gene	abundance	CDR3aa	CDR3nt
TRBV29-1	TRBJ2-7	TRBD1	.	CSVEDYGTVEQYF	TGCAGCGTTGAAGATTACGGGACAGTCGAGCAGTACTTC
TRBV5-6	TRBJ1-2	.	.	CASSLGGVNYGYTF	TGTGCCAGCAGCTTGGGCGGAGTAAACTATGGCTACACCTTC
TRBV27	TRBJ1-1	.	.	CASSHLQGHTEAFF	TGTGCCAGCAGCCATCTACAGGGCCACACTGAAGCTTTCTTT
TRBV6-5	TRBJ2-7	TRBD1	.	CASSWGQGAGEQYF	TGTGCCAGCAGTTGGGGACAGGGGGCTGGAGAGCAGTACTTC
TRBV4-1	TRBJ1-5	.	.	CASSQVFGDQPQHF	TGCGCCAGCAGCCAAGTTTTCGGAGATCAGCCCCAGCATTTT
TRBV7-9	TRBJ1-1	.	.	CASSAGGAEAFF	TGTGCCAGCAGCGCGGGTGGGGCTGAAGCTTTCTTT
TRBV19	TRBJ1-1	.	few	CASSIDTVNTEAFF	TGTGCCAGTAGTATAGATACAGTCAACACTGAAGCTTTCTTT
TRBV29-1	TRBJ2-7	.	few	CSVEDHGEGAYEQYF	TGCAGCGTTGAAGATCATGGGGAAGGGGCCTACGAGCAGTACTTC
TRBV29-1	TRBJ2-2	.	.	CSVGADTGELFF	TGCAGCGTTGGGGCAGACACCGGGGAGCTGTTTTTT
TRBV27	TRBJ2-7	TRBD1	.	CASSFYTGDEQYF	TGTGCCAGCAGTTTTTACACAGGGGACGAGCAGTACTTC
TRBV7-9	TRBJ2-7	TRBD2	.	CASTSTGTSDDYEQYF	TGTGCCAGCACCTCTACCGGGACTAGCGACGACTACGAGCAGTACTTC
TRBV25-1	TRBJ2-1	.	.	CASKLGEVSNEQFF	TGTGCCAGCAAATTGGGAGAAGTGTCAAATGAGCAGTTCTTC
TRBV5-1	TRBJ2-7	.	.	CASSQKGQQYF	TGCGCCAGCAGCCAGAAGGGACAGCAGTACTTC
TRBV29-1	TRBJ2-2	.	few	CSVRTGELFF	TGCAGCGTTCGGACCGGGGAGCTGTTTTTT
TRBV5-1	TRBJ2-7	.	.	CASRLGLTVTEQYF	TGCGCCAGCCGTTTGGGACTGACGGTCACCGAGCAGTACTTC
TRBV29-1	TRBJ1-2	.	few	CSVELGAPGYTF	TGCAGCGTTGAGCTGGGGGCGCCTGGCTACACCTTC
TRBV6-5	TRBJ2-5	.	.	CASSSGRPPAETQYF	TGTGCCAGCAGCTCCGGTCGGCCCCCGGCGGAGACCCAGTACTTC
TRBV6-1	TRBJ2-7	.	.	CASSLWVEGSYEQYF	TGTGCCAGCAGTTTATGGGTAGAGGGATCCTACGAGCAGTACTTC
TRBV27	TRBJ1-5	.	.	CASSPSGHPQHF	TGTGCCAGCAGCCCCTCTGGCCACCCCCAGCATTTT
TRBV10-3	TRBJ1-5	.	.	CAISEGQGSNQPQHF	TGTGCCATCAGTGAGGGTCAGGGTAGCAATCAGCCCCAGCATTTT
TRBV5-4	TRBJ2-2	.	.	CASSFLAENTGELFF	TGTGCCAGCAGCTTCTTGGCGGAGAACACCGGGGAGCTGTTTTTT
TRBV7-8	TRBJ2-2	.	.	CASSPYETQDPTGELFF	TGTGCCAGCAGCCCTTACGAGACTCAAGACCCTACCGGGGAGCTGTTTTTT
TRBV15	TRBJ1-5	TRBD1	few	CATNTGGREPQPQHF	TGTGCCACCAATACAGGGGGCCGGGAGCCTCAGCCCCAGCATTTT
TRBV6-5	TRBJ2-5	.	.	CASSYDLETQYF	TGTGCCAGCAGTTACGATCTGGAGACCCAGTACTTC
TRBV4-1	TRBJ2-7	.	.	CASSQMPGVEQYF	TGCGCCAGCAGCCAAATGCCCGGCGTCGAGCAGTACTTC
TRBV15	TRBJ2-7	.	few	CATSRAQEQYF	TGTGCCACCAGCAGAGCACAAGAGCAGTACTTC
TRBV29-1	TRBJ2-1	.	few	CSVDTRLEGLGRNEQFF	TGCAGCGTTGACACTAGGTTAGAGGGGTTAGGTAGGAATGAGCAGTTCTTC
TRBV25-1	TRBJ2-3	.	.	CASSDLSSTDTQYF	TGTGCCAGCAGTGACCTTTCTAGCACAGATACGCAGTATTTT
TRBV7-9	TRBJ2-5	TRBD1	once	CASSSDRWWETQYF	TGTGCCAGCAGCTCGGACAGGTGGTGGGAGACCCAGTACTTC
TRBV15	TRBJ1-2	.	.	CATSRDRRLNGYTF	TGTGCCACCAGCAGAGACCGAAGACTCAATGGCTACACCTTC
TRBV19	TRBJ1-2	.	.	CASSIDKLPGHNYGYTF	TGTGCCAGTAGTATAGATAAGCTGCCGGGACACAACTATGGCTACACCTTC
TRBV7-8	TRBJ1-5	.	.	CASSPTGNQPQHF	TGTGCCAGCAGCCCTACAGGCAATCAGCCCCAGCATTTT
TRBV4-1	TRBJ2-3	TRBD2	few	CASSQVGLAGATDTQYF	TGCGCCAGCAGCCAAGTGGGGTTAGCGGGAGCTACAGATACGCAGTATTTT
TRBV19	TRBJ1-1	.	few	CASTLPVGEAFF	TGTGCCAGTACTCTTCCAGTGGGTGAAGCTTTCTTT
TRBV27	TRBJ1-2	TRBD1	.	CASSAGTGLSYTF	TGTGCCAGCAGTGCCGGGACAGGGCTAAGCTACACCTTC
TRBV11-2	TRBJ2-7	.	.	CASSSFVGEQYF	TGTGCCAGCAGCTCCTTCGTGGGCGAGCAGTACTTC
TRBV29-1	TRBJ2-1	.	.	CSVPNQGNEQFF	TGCAGCGTTCCCAACCAGGGGAATGAGCAGTTCTTC
TRBV9	TRBJ1-1	.	.	CASSVSGGTEAFF	TGTGCCAGCAGCGTATCGGGGGGCACTGAAGCTTTCTTT
TRBV29-1	TRBJ1-1	.	.	CSVEGDTEAFF	TGCAGCGTTGAAGGGGACACTGAAGCTTTCTTT
TRBV19	TRBJ2-5	TRBD2	.	CASSSGLALGETQYF	TGTGCCAGTAGTTCGGGACTAGCGCTCGGGGAGACCCAGTACTTC
TRBV7-3	TRBJ2-5	TRBD2	.	CASSLLAENPQETQYF	TGTGCCAGCAGCTTACTAGCGGAGAACCCACAAGAGACCCAGTACTTC
TRBV29-1	TRBJ1-2	.	.	CSVGDLELYGTRFYGYTF	TGCAGCGTTGGGGACTTGGAGCTATACGGGACACGGTTCTATGGCTACACCTTC
TRBV30	TRBJ1-1	.	few	CAWSAVGTEAFF	TGTGCCTGGAGTGCCGTCGGCACTGAAGCTTTCTTT
TRBV9	TRBJ2-7	TRBD2	.	CASSTGLAAYEQYF	TGTGCCAGCAGCACTGGACTAGCGGCCTACGAGCAGTACTTC
TRBV27	TRBJ1-5	.	.	CASSLSPNRNQPQHF	TGTGCCAGCAGTTTATCCCCCAATCGGAATCAGCCCCAGCATTTT
TRBV11-1	TRBJ2-5	.	few	CASRDLIVQEETQYF	TGTGCCAGCAGAGATTTAATTGTCCAGGAAGAGACCCAGTACTTC
TRBV29-1	TRBJ1-1	TRBD1	.	CSVSLRGQGFLNTEAFF	TGCAGCGTCTCACTTCGGGGACAGGGGTTTTTGAACACTGAAGCTTTCTTT
TRBV30	TRBJ2-7	.	.	CAVADYEQYF	TGTGCAGTAGCGGACTACGAGCAGTACTTC
TRBV2	TRBJ2-7	.	.	CANVWGDEQYF	TGTGCCAACGTCTGGGGGGACGAGCAGTACTTC
TRBV29-1	TRBJ2-7	TRBD2	.	CSAGLADSSYEQYF	TGCAGCGCGGGACTAGCCGACAGCTCCTACGAGCAGTACTTC